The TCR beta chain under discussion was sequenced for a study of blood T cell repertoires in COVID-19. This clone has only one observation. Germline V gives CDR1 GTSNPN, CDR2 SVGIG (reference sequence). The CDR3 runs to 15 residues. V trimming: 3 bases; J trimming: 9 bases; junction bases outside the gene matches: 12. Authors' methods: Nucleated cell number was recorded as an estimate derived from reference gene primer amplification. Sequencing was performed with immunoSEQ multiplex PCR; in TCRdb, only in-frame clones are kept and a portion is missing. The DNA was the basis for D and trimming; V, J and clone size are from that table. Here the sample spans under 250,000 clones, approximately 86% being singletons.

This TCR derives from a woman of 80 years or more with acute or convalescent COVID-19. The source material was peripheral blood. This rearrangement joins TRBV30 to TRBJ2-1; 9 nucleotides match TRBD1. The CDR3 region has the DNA TGTGCCTGGAGCGTCCGGGACAGGGAGGTGGGTGAGCAGTTCTTC. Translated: CAWSVRDREVGEQFF. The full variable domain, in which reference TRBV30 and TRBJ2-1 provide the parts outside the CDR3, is SQTIHQWPATLVQPVGSPLSLECTVEGTSNPNLYWYRQAAGRGLQLLFYSVGIGQISSEVPQNLSASRPQDRQFILSSKKLLLSDSGFYLCAWSVRDREVGEQFFGPGTRLTVL.